This T cell receptor beta chain was observed in a study of T-cell memory formation after mild COVID-19. TCRdb processed the 5' RACE reads anew with MiXCR; each CDR3 protein has one entry. Among over 400,000 distinct CDR3 sequences, 20% to 30% were seen once, and the ten largest hold around 12%. Study-wide findings and caveats: Whereas later expanders leaned CD4+, clones contracting day 15 to 85 showed a balanced CD4/CD8 makeup.

V was cut by 4 bases and J by 4 bases, with 17 bases left in between. Germline V lookup: CDR1 SGHNT, CDR2 YYREEE (reference sequence). CDR3 length: 15 residues. In the case of this clonotype: Its antigen is not known.

The receptor's source is an adult woman who had mild COVID-19 (a few samples of this study predate the infection). Cell type and time point are not known. Source material: PBMCs or a T cell subset sorted from them (not recorded which). The chain employs TRBV5-4 and TRBJ2-5; D could derive from TRBD1 or TRBD2 (5 bases each). The CDR3, as DNA: TGTGCCAGCAGCCCTCAGGGCTATGAGGGAGAGACCCAGTACTTC. It encodes CASSPQGYEGETQYF.